A single sample gave rise to the 5 T cell receptor beta chains below, sequenced in a study of CD8+ T cells in alopecia areata. RNA extraction was followed by reverse transcription into cDNA, which acted as the sequencing template. The data were produced by immunoSEQ multiplex PCR, yet TCRdb's version contains in-frame clones alone and is incomplete. The repertoire holds about 210,000 clones, with about 64% as singletons. Specified treatment: oral pan-JAK inhibitor, 5-10 mg twice daily. The specimen comprised CD4+ T cells sorted from blood, sampled at week 4, from a patient treated with tofacitinib. The receptors shown here come from a human donor with alopecia areata.

The V gene is TRBV4-2, the J gene TRBJ2-2, with D possibly being TRBD2 (5 bases). The CDR3 spans 14 residues. Germline V CDR1 and CDR2: LGHNA, YNFKEQ. V was trimmed by 0 bases and J by 6 bases, leaving 8 bases between them. CDR3 amino acids: CASSQDRRAGELFF. Written as DNA, the CDR3 is TGTGCCAGCAGCCAAGATAGGCGGGCCGGGGAGCTGTTTTTT.

The genes are TRBV5-4 and TRBJ1-2; no reliable D call. The CDR3 has 12 residues. The ends were cut back, 4 bases at V and 0 bases at J, with 4 bases in the middle. CDR1 and CDR2 from the germline V gene are SGHNT and YYREEE (reference sequence). Here the CDR3 reads CASSASNYGYTF. The CDR3 bases are TGTGCCAGCAGCGCCTCTAACTATGGCTACACCTTC.

This clone has more than one count but fewer than ten. In DNA form, the CDR3 reads TGTGCCAGCAGCGTCGGACTAGCGGGGTTGAGTAGTGAGACCCAGTACTTC. Encoded protein: CASSVGLAGLSSETQYF. V gene TRBV7-2 combines with J gene TRBJ2-5, with 12 nucleotides matching TRBD2. The germline gives CDR1 SGHTA, CDR2 FQGNSA. The CDR3 is 17 residues long. V was pared by 5 bases and J by 5 bases, with 12 bases of the junction left unmatched.

The V and J genes are TRBV29-1 and TRBJ2-5; maybe TRBD1 (5 bases). The V end lost 7 bases, the J end lost 4 bases, and 10 bases lay between the germline ends. The CDR3 extends over 11 amino acids. Looked up from germline, CDR1 is SQVTM and CDR2 is ANQGSEA. CDR3 loop: CSGRVLETQYF. In nucleotides, the CDR3 is TGCAGCGGCAGGGTCTTAGAGACCCAGTACTTC.

The chain carries TRBV25-1 and TRBJ1-6, with D unclear. Trimming took 4 bases from V and 9 from J, leaving 19 bases between them. Per the germline V gene, CDR1 is MGHDK and CDR2 is SYGVNS. The CDR3 length is 16 residues. The CDR3 region is CASSGGGLLTGSPLHF. In DNA, the CDR3 is TGTGCCAGCAGTGGCGGTGGGCTCCTCACCGGTTCACCCCTCCACTTT. Looking up the rest from reference TRBV25-1 and TRBJ1-6 gives the full variable domain: EADIYQTPRYLVIGTGKKITLECSQTMGHDKMYWYQQDPGMELHLIHYSYGVNSTEKGDLSSESTVSRIRTEHFPLTLESARPSHTSQYLCASSGGGLLTGSPLHFGNGTRLTVT.